This TCR beta chain derives from a study of EBV T-cell therapy then PD-1 blockade in nasopharyngeal carcinoma. The data were produced by immunoSEQ multiplex PCR, yet TCRdb's version contains in-frame clones alone and is incomplete. The table shows roughly 14,000 clones, with less than 90% occurring only once. The V end was cut by 7 bases, the J end by 7 bases, with 37 bases between. This CDR3 comprises 20 residues. Germline V lookup: CDR1 MDHEN, CDR2 SYDVKM. The treatment was: AdE1-LMPpoly-expanded autologous EBV-specific T-cell therapy followed by anti-PD-1 nivolumab. On this clone: Its antigen is still unknown.

The sequence derives from a man aged 35 to 55 with nasopharyngeal carcinoma. The chain is built from TRBV28 and TRBJ2-5; D is tentatively TRBD1 or TRBD2 (6 bases each). The sample was CD8+ T cells from blood, taken at approximately day 100 from a patient whose treatment included autologous EBV-specific T cells and nivolumab. CDR3 DNA sequence: TGTGCCAGCACTTCTAACTTGATGACGCGATCAGGGGTTTTGGGGGGGACCCAGTACTTC. This gives the protein CASTSNLMTRSGVLGGTQYF. Full variable domain (remainder filled in from reference TRBV28 and TRBJ2-5): DVKVTQSSRYLVKRTGEKVFLECVQDMDHENMFWYRQDPGLGLRLIYFSYDVKMKEKGDIPEGYSVSREKKERFSLILESASTNQTSMYLCASTSNLMTRSGVLGGTQYFGPGTRLLVL.